This T cell receptor (beta chain) was sequenced in a study of T cells after yellow fever vaccination. Overall study results and limits: Though weaker, the secondary response peaked faster, on day 5 versus 15. Contaminants from the bulk population, in the form of abundant clonotypes, could be found in FACS-sorted repertoires.

This clonotype was recorded at least ten times. Its antigen is unknown. TCRdb analysed the 5' RACE reads with MiXCR anew, one entry per CDR3 protein. This table holds approximately 330,000 distinct CDR3 sequences, approximately 4% found once. V lost 0 bases and J 6 bases, leaving 15 bases between the germline ends. Germline CDR1 and CDR2: SGHRS and YFSETQ. The CDR3 spans 15 residues. The chain recombines TRBV5-1 with TRBJ1-2, with D possibly matching TRBD1 (5 bases). The sequence was obtained from a man aged 18 to 29 who received the YFV17D yellow fever vaccine. Here the sequenced sample was PBMCs, taken 5 days after the yellow fever booster vaccination. The CDR3 loop reads CASSLGVTEIHGYTF. The CDR3 DNA reads TGCGCCAGCAGCTTGGGGGTGACAGAGATCCATGGCTACACCTTC.